The clone carrying this T cell receptor (beta chain) was observed a few times. The record originates from a study of T-cell memory formation after mild COVID-19. Germline-derived CDR1 and CDR2 are MNHEY and SVGAGI. The CDR3 length is 15 residues. Trimming left V 2 bases short and J 2 bases short, with 9 bases between. TCRdb re-derived calls from the 5' RACE reads in MiXCR, one entry per CDR3 protein. The data hold approximately 260,000 distinct CDR3 sequences, with approximately 16% observed a single time. The TCR sequence derives from a man between 18 and 29 years old who had mild COVID-19 (a few samples of this study predate the infection). Cell type and time point are not known. The chain couples TRBV6-5 to TRBJ2-2, with no clear D. The sequenced sample was PBMCs or a T cell subset sorted from them (not recorded which). Written as DNA, the CDR3 is TGTGCCAGCAGTTACCAACACCTAAACACCGGGGAGCTGTTTTTT. Translated: CASSYQHLNTGELFF.